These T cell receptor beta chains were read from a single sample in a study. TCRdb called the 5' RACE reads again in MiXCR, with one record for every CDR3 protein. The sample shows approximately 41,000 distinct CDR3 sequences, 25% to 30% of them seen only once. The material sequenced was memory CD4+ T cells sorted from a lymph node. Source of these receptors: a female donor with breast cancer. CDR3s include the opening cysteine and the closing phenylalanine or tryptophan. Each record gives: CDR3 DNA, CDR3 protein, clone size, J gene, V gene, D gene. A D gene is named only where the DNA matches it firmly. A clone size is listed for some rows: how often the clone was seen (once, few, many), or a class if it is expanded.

CDR3nt: TGTGCCAGGAGTTGGAGCGTGGCGGAGACCCAGTACTTC
CDR3aa: CARSWSVAETQYF
abundance: .
j_gene: TRBJ2-5
v_gene: TRBV6-5
d_gene: .

CDR3nt: TGTGCCAGTCAAGGTTACACCGGGGAGCTGTTTTTT
CDR3aa: CASQGYTGELFF
abundance: .
j_gene: TRBJ2-2
v_gene: TRBV12-3/TRBV12-4
d_gene: .

CDR3nt: TGTGCCAGCAGCTTGCGGACAGGGGTCGAGCAGTACTTC
CDR3aa: CASSLRTGVEQYF
abundance: .
j_gene: TRBJ2-7
v_gene: TRBV5-6
d_gene: TRBD1

CDR3nt: TGTGCCAGCAGCTTGGGCGGTGTTTACGAGCAGTACTTC
CDR3aa: CASSLGGVYEQYF
abundance: few
j_gene: TRBJ2-7
v_gene: TRBV7-2
d_gene: .

CDR3nt: TGCGCCAGCAGGCTAGCGGGAACTACCTACAATGAGCAGTTCTTC
CDR3aa: CASRLAGTTYNEQFF
abundance: few
j_gene: TRBJ2-1
v_gene: TRBV5-1
d_gene: TRBD2

CDR3nt: TGCAGTGCTAGGACTAGCGGGACGAACACCGGGGAGCTGTTTTTT
CDR3aa: CSARTSGTNTGELFF
abundance: .
j_gene: TRBJ2-2
v_gene: TRBV20-1
d_gene: TRBD2

CDR3nt: TGTGCCAGCAGTCGGACAGGTCCGAACACCGGGGAGCTGTTTTTT
CDR3aa: CASSRTGPNTGELFF
abundance: few
j_gene: TRBJ2-2
v_gene: TRBV6-6
d_gene: TRBD1

CDR3nt: TGTGCCAGCAGTTTACGGATGTCCTACGGGCAGTACTTC
CDR3aa: CASSLRMSYGQYF
abundance: .
j_gene: TRBJ2-7
v_gene: TRBV12-3/TRBV12-4
d_gene: .

CDR3nt: TGCGCCAGCAGCCTCCGGACAGAGGATGGCTACACCTTC
CDR3aa: CASSLRTEDGYTF
abundance: few
j_gene: TRBJ1-2
v_gene: TRBV4-1
d_gene: .

CDR3nt: TGTGCCAGCGACAGGCTAGCGGGAGCCGGGGAGCTGTTTTTT
CDR3aa: CASDRLAGAGELFF
abundance: .
j_gene: TRBJ2-2
v_gene: TRBV6-5
d_gene: TRBD2

CDR3nt: TGTGCCAGCAGACATATCGACAATGAGCAGTTCTTC
CDR3aa: CASRHIDNEQFF
abundance: few
j_gene: TRBJ2-1
v_gene: TRBV6-6
d_gene: .

CDR3nt: TGTGCCAGCAGCCAAGGGGGGGTCCAGCCCCAGCATTTT
CDR3aa: CASSQGGVQPQHF
abundance: .
j_gene: TRBJ1-5
v_gene: TRBV4-2
d_gene: .

CDR3nt: TGTGCCAGCACTCCACAGACAGGGATATCTGAAGCTTTCTTT
CDR3aa: CASTPQTGISEAFF
abundance: few
j_gene: TRBJ1-1
v_gene: TRBV12-3/TRBV12-4
d_gene: TRBD1

CDR3nt: TGTGCCAGCAGTTTACGGACCGGGGACATTCAGTACTTC
CDR3aa: CASSLRTGDIQYF
abundance: .
j_gene: TRBJ2-4
v_gene: TRBV27
d_gene: .

CDR3nt: TGTGCCACCAGCAGAGATAGCAACTATATGAACACTGAAGCTTTCTTT
CDR3aa: CATSRDSNYMNTEAFF
abundance: .
j_gene: TRBJ1-1
v_gene: TRBV15
d_gene: .

CDR3nt: TGCGCCAGCAGCTTGGAGTTGGTCCGAGGGGGCCATGGCTACACCTTC
CDR3aa: CASSLELVRGGHGYTF
abundance: .
j_gene: TRBJ1-2
v_gene: TRBV5-1
d_gene: TRBD1

CDR3nt: TGCAGTGCTAGGGGACTAGCGGGAGTCAATGAGCAGTTCTTC
CDR3aa: CSARGLAGVNEQFF
abundance: .
j_gene: TRBJ2-1
v_gene: TRBV20-1
d_gene: TRBD2

CDR3nt: TGTGCCAGCAGTTACCAGGGCTCTATTGGTCAGTACTTC
CDR3aa: CASSYQGSIGQYF
abundance: .
j_gene: TRBJ2-4
v_gene: TRBV28
d_gene: .

CDR3nt: TGTGCCAGCAGCTTAGCCGGGGCGCGCACAGATACGCAGTATTTT
CDR3aa: CASSLAGARTDTQYF
abundance: few
j_gene: TRBJ2-3
v_gene: TRBV7-6
d_gene: .

CDR3nt: TGTGCCAGCAGTCCTCGGACAGGGGCCGGTAACTATGGCTACACCTTC
CDR3aa: CASSPRTGAGNYGYTF
abundance: .
j_gene: TRBJ1-2
v_gene: TRBV12-3/TRBV12-4
d_gene: TRBD1

CDR3nt: TGCAGCGTCAAGACAGGGGCAAATTCACCCCTCCACTTT
CDR3aa: CSVKTGANSPLHF
abundance: .
j_gene: TRBJ1-6
v_gene: TRBV29-1
d_gene: TRBD1

CDR3nt: TGTGCCAGCAGTTTAAACTGGGATGAAGAGACCCAGTACTTC
CDR3aa: CASSLNWDEETQYF
abundance: .
j_gene: TRBJ2-5
v_gene: TRBV27
d_gene: .

CDR3nt: TGTGCCAGCAGCAAGACTAGCGGGATGGGCGCCTACAATGAGCAGTTCTTC
CDR3aa: CASSKTSGMGAYNEQFF
abundance: .
j_gene: TRBJ2-1
v_gene: TRBV7-2
d_gene: TRBD2

CDR3nt: TGTGACAGTGCCTTCCCGGGACTGGTAGTCACTGAAGCTTTCTTT
CDR3aa: CDSAFPGLVVTEAFF
abundance: .
j_gene: TRBJ1-1
v_gene: TRBV5-5
d_gene: .

CDR3nt: TGTGCCAGCAGTTTAGAGGATAGAGAGGAGCAGTACTTC
CDR3aa: CASSLEDREEQYF
abundance: .
j_gene: TRBJ2-7
v_gene: TRBV12-3/TRBV12-4
d_gene: .

CDR3nt: TGTGCCAGCTCCTCCTACCCCTCCGACGAGCAGTTCTTC
CDR3aa: CASSSYPSDEQFF
abundance: .
j_gene: TRBJ2-1
v_gene: TRBV18
d_gene: .

CDR3nt: TGTGCCAGCAGTCGGACAGGTTGGAATGAAAAACTGTTTTTT
CDR3aa: CASSRTGWNEKLFF
abundance: .
j_gene: TRBJ1-4
v_gene: TRBV6-5
d_gene: TRBD1

CDR3nt: TGTGCCAGCAGTTTTCAGGGGGGTTACGAGCAGTACTTC
CDR3aa: CASSFQGGYEQYF
abundance: .
j_gene: TRBJ2-7
v_gene: TRBV12-3/TRBV12-4
d_gene: .

CDR3nt: TGTGCCAGCAGTTTACAACCCACCTACGAGCAGTACTTC
CDR3aa: CASSLQPTYEQYF
abundance: .
j_gene: TRBJ2-7
v_gene: TRBV12-3/TRBV12-4
d_gene: .

CDR3nt: TGTGCCAGCAGCGGACAGACGTATGGCTACACCTTC
CDR3aa: CASSGQTYGYTF
abundance: .
j_gene: TRBJ1-2
v_gene: TRBV12-3/TRBV12-4
d_gene: .

CDR3nt: TGCGCCAGCAGCCACGGGACAGGGGTCTCAGATACGCAGTATTTT
CDR3aa: CASSHGTGVSDTQYF
abundance: .
j_gene: TRBJ2-3
v_gene: TRBV4-3
d_gene: TRBD1

CDR3nt: TGCGCCAGCAGCGAGAGGGGTGTCCACACTGAAGCTTTCTTT
CDR3aa: CASSERGVHTEAFF
abundance: few
j_gene: TRBJ1-1
v_gene: TRBV5-1
d_gene: .

CDR3nt: TGTGCCAGCAGCTTGTGGGGCGACGAGCAGTACTTC
CDR3aa: CASSLWGDEQYF
abundance: .
j_gene: TRBJ2-7
v_gene: TRBV5-5
d_gene: .

CDR3nt: TGTGCCAGCTCTGAGGTGTTTACGTCGGACATTCAGTACTTC
CDR3aa: CASSEVFTSDIQYF
abundance: many
j_gene: TRBJ2-4
v_gene: TRBV27
d_gene: .

CDR3nt: TGTGCCAGCAGCGCCGCGACACAGGGATACAATCAGCCCCAGCATTTT
CDR3aa: CASSAATQGYNQPQHF
abundance: few
j_gene: TRBJ1-5
v_gene: TRBV6-5
d_gene: .

CDR3nt: TGTGCCAGCAGCCAAAATAGTTGGAACCGACAAGAGACCCAGTACTTC
CDR3aa: CASSQNSWNRQETQYF
abundance: few
j_gene: TRBJ2-5
v_gene: TRBV14
d_gene: .

CDR3nt: TGTGCTGGGCGGCTAGGGGGACTCACAGATACGCAGTATTTT
CDR3aa: CAGRLGGLTDTQYF
abundance: .
j_gene: TRBJ2-3
v_gene: TRBV6-1
d_gene: .

CDR3nt: TGCAGTGCCTTAGGGGGAGCGCAGCACGGGGAGCTGTTTTTT
CDR3aa: CSALGGAQHGELFF
abundance: .
j_gene: TRBJ2-2
v_gene: TRBV20-1
d_gene: .

CDR3nt: TGCAGTGCTAGAGATAGGCTGGGCGTTGGAGAGACCCAGTACTTC
CDR3aa: CSARDRLGVGETQYF
abundance: .
j_gene: TRBJ2-5
v_gene: TRBV20-1
d_gene: .

CDR3nt: TGTGCCAGCAGTAACAGGGGAAGCTACGAGCAGTACTTC
CDR3aa: CASSNRGSYEQYF
abundance: .
j_gene: TRBJ2-7
v_gene: TRBV6-6
d_gene: TRBD1